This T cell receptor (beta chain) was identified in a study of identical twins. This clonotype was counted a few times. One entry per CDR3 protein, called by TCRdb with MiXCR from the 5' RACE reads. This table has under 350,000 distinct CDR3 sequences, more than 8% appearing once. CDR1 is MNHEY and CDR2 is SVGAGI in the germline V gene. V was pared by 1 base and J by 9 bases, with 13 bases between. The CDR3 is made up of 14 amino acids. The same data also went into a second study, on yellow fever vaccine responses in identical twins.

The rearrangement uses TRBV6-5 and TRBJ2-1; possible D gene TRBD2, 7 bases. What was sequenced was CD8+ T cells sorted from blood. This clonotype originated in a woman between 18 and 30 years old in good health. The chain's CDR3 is CASSYFSRGAEQFF. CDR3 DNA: TGTGCCAGCAGTTACTTTTCACGGGGGGCTGAGCAGTTCTTC.